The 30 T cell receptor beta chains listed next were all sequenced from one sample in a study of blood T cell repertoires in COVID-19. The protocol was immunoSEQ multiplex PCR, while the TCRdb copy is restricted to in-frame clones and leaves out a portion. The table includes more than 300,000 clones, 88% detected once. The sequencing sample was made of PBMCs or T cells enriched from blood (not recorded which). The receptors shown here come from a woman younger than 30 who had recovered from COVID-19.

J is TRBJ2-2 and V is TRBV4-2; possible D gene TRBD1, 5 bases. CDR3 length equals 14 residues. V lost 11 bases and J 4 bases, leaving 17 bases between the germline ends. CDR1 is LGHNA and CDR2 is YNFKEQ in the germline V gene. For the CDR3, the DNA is TGTGCCGGAAGCAGGGAAGTTGGCACCGGGGAGCTGTTTTTT. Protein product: CAGSREVGTGELFF.

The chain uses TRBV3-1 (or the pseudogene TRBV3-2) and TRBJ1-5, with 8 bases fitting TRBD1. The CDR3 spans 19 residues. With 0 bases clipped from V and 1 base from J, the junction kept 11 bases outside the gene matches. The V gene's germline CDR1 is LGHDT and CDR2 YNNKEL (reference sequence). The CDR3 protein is CASSQERAGGTMSNQPQHF. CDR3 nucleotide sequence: TGTGCCAGCAGCCAAGAACGGGCAGGGGGCACGATGAGCAATCAGCCCCAGCATTTT.

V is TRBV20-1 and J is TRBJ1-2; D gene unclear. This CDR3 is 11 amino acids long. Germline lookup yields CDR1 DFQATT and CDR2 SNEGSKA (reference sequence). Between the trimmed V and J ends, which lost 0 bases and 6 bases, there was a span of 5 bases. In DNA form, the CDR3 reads TGCAGTGCTAGAGATCAGGATGGCTACACCTTC. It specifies CSARDQDGYTF.

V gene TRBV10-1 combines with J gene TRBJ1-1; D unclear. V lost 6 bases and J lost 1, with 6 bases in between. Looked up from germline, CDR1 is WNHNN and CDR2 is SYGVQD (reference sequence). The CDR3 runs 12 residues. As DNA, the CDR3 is TGCGCCAGCAGCTACGGGAACACTGAAGCTTTCTTT. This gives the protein CASSYGNTEAFF.

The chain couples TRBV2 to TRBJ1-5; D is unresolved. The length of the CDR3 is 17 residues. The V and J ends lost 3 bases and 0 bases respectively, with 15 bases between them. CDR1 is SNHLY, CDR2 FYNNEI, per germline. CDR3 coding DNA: TGTGCCAGCAGTGAGTACAGCCACTCAACTAGCAATCAGCCCCAGCATTTT. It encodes CASSEYSHSTSNQPQHF.

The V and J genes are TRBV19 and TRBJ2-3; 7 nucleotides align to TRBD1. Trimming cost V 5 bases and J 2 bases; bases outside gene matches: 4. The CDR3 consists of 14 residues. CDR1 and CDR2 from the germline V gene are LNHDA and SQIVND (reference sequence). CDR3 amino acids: CASSLQGHTDTQYF. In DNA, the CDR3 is TGTGCCAGTAGTCTACAGGGGCACACAGATACGCAGTATTTT.

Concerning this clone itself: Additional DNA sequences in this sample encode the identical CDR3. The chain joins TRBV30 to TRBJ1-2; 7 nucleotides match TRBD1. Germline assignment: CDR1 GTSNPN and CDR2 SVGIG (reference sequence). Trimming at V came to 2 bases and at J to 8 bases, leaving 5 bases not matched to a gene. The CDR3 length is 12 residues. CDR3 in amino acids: CAWSRQGGGYTF. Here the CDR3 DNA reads TGTGCCTGGAGTCGACAGGGCGGGGGCTACACCTTC.

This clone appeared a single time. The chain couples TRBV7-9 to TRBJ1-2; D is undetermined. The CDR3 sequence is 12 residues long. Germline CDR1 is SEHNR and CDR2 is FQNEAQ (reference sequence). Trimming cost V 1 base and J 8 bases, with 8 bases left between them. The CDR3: CASSLDGGGYTF. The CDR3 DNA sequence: TGTGCCAGCAGCTTAGATGGCGGGGGCTACACCTTC.

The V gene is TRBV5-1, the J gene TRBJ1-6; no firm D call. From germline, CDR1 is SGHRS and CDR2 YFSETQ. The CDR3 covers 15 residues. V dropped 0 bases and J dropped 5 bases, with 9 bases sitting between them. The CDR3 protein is CASSLAGRNNSPLHF. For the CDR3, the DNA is TGCGCCAGCAGCTTGGCGGGTAGGAATAATTCACCCCTCCACTTT.

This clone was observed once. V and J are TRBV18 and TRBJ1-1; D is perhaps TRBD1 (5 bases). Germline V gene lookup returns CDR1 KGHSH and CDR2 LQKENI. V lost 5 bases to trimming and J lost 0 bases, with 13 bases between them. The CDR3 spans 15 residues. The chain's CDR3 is CASSGTGALNTEAFF. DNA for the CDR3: TGTGCCAGCTCAGGAACTGGGGCTCTGAACACTGAAGCTTTCTTT.

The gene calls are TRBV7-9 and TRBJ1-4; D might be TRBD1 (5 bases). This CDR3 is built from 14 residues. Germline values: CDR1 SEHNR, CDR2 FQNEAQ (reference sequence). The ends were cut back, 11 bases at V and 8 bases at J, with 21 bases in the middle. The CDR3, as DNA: TGTGCCTCCGGCGGGGGAGGTTGGTGGGAAAAACTGTTTTTT. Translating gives CASGGGGWWEKLFF.

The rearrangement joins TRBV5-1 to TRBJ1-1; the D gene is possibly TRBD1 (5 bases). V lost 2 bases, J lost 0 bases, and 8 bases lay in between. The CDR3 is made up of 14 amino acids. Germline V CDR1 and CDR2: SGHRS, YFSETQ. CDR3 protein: CASSLQVLNTEAFF. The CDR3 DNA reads TGCGCCAGCAGCTTACAGGTGCTGAACACTGAAGCTTTCTTT. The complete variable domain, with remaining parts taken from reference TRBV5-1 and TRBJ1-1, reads KAGVTQTPRYLIKTRGQQVTLSCSPISGHRSVSWYQQTPGQGLQFLFEYFSETQRNKGNFPGRFSGRQFSNSRSEMNVSTLELGDSALYLCASSLQVLNTEAFFGQGTRLTVV.

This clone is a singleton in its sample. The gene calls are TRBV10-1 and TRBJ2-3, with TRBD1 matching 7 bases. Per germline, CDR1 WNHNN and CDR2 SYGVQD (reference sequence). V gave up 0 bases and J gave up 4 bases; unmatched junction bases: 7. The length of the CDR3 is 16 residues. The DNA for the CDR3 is TGCGCCAGCAGTGAGTCTGAACAGGGGTCCGCAGATACGCAGTATTTT. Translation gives CASSESEQGSADTQYF.

DNA of the CDR3: TGTGCCAGTAGTATATCTCCCCGGACAGGGACAGCTTTCTTT. It yields the protein CASSISPRTGTAFF. The chain joins TRBV19 to TRBJ1-1, with 8 nucleotides matching TRBD1. J gave up 10 bases and V 2 bases, and 9 bases lay outside the gene matches. Germline CDR1 reads LNHDA; CDR2 reads SQIVND (reference sequence). This CDR3 is 14 amino acids long.

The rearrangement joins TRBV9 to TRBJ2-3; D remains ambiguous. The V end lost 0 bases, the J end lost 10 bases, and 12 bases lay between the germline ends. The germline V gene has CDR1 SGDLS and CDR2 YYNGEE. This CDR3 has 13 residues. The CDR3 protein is CASSVGETQPQYF. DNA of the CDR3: TGTGCCAGCAGCGTAGGCGAGACACAGCCGCAGTATTTT. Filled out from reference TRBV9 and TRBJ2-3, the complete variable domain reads DSGVTQTPKHLITATGQRVTLRCSPRSGDLSVYWYQQSLDQGLQFLIQYYNGEERAKGNILERFSAQQFPDLHSELNLSSLELGDSALYFCASSVGETQPQYFGPGTRLTVL.

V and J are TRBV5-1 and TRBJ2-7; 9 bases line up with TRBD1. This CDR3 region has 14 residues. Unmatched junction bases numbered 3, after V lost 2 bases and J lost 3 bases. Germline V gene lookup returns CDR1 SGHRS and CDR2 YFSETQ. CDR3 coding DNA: TGCGCCAGCAGCTTCCGGGACAGGGACTACGAGCAGTACTTC. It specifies CASSFRDRDYEQYF.

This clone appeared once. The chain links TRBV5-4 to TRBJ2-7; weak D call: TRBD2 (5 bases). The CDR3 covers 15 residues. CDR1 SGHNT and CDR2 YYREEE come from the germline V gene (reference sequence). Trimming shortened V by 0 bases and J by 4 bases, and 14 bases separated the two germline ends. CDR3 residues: CASSLEDGKWYEQYF. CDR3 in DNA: TGTGCCAGCAGCTTGGAGGACGGGAAATGGTACGAGCAGTACTTC. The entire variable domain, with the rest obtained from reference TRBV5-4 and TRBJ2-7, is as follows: ETGVTQSPTHLIKTRGQQVTLRCSSQSGHNTVSWYQQALGQGPQFIFQYYREEENGRGNFPPRFSGLQFPNYSSELNVNALELDDSALYLCASSLEDGKWYEQYFGPGTRLTVT.

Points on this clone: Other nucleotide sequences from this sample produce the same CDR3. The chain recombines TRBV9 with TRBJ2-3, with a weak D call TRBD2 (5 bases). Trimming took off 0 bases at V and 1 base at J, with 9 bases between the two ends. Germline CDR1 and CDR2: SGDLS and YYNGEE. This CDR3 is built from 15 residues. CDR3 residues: CASSVGGGRTDTQYF. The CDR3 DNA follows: TGTGCCAGCAGCGTAGGCGGAGGACGCACAGATACGCAGTATTTT.

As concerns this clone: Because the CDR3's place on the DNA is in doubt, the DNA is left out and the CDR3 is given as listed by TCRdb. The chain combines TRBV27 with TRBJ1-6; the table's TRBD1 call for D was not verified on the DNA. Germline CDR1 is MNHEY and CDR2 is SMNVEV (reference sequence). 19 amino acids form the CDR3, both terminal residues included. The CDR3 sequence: CASSSSSQGLFSYNSPLHF.

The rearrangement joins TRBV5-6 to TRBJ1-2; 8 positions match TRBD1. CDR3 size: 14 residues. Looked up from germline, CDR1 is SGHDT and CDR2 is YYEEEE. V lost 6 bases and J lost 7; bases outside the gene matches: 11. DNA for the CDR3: TGTGCCAGCAACCCAGGCAGGGGGCGGTCTGGCTACACCTTC. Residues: CASNPGRGRSGYTF. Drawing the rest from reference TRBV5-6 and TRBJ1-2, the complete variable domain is DAGVTQSPTHLIKTRGQQVTLRCSPKSGHDTVSWYQQALGQGPQFIFQYYEEEERQRGNFPDRFSGHQFPNYSSELNVNALLLGDSALYLCASNPGRGRSGYTFGSGTRLTVV.

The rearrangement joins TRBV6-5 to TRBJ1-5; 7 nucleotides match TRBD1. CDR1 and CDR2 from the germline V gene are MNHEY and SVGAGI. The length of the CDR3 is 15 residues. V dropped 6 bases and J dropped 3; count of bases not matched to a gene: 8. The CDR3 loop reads CASRNRGQINQPQHF. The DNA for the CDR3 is TGTGCCAGCAGAAACAGGGGTCAGATCAATCAGCCCCAGCATTTT.

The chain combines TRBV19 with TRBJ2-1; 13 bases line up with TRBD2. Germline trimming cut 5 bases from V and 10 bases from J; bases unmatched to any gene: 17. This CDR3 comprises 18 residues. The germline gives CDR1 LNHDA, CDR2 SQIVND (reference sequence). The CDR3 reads CASSSRLAGGLSPKEQFF. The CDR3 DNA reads TGTGCCAGTAGTTCCCGACTAGCGGGGGGCCTTTCCCCGAAGGAGCAGTTCTTC.

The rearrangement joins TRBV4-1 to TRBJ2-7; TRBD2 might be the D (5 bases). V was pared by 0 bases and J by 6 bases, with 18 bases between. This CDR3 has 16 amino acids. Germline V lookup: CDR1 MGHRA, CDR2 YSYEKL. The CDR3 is CASSQDPAGVTLEQYF. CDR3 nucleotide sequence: TGCGCCAGCAGCCAAGATCCGGCCGGGGTAACTCTCGAGCAGTACTTC.

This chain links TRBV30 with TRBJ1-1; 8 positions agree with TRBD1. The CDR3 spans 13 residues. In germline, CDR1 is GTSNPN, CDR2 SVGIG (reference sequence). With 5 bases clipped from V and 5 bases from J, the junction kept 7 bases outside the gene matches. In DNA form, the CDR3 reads TGTGCCTGGGGGACAGGCGGGAGTACTGAAGCTTTCTTT. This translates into CAWGTGGSTEAFF.

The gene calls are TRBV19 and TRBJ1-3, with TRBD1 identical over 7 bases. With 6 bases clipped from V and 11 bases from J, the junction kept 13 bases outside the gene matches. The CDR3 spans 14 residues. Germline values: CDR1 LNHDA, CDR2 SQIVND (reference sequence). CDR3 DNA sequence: TGTGCCAGTAGAACCGGGACAGAATACTTTCCCATATATTTT. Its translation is CASRTGTEYFPIYF.

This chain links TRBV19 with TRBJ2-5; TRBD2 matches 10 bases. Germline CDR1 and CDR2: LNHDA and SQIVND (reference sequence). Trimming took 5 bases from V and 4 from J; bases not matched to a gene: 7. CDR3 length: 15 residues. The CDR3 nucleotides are TGTGCCAGTAGTCCTAGCGGGGGTATAGGAGAGACCCAGTACTTC. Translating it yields CASSPSGGIGETQYF.

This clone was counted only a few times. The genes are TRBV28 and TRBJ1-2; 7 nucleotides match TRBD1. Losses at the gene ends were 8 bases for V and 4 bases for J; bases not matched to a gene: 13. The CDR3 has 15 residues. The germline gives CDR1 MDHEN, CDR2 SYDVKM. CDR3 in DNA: TGTGCCAGCCTCCCTAGCGGGACAGAAAGCTATGGCTACACCTTC. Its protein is CASLPSGTESYGYTF.

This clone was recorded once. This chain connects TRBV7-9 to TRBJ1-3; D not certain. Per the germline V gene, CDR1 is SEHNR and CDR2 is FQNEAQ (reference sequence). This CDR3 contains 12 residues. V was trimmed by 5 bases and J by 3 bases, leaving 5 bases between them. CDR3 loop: CASSPIGNTIYF. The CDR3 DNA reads TGTGCCAGCAGCCCCATTGGAAACACCATATATTTT.

CDR3 nucleotide sequence: TGTGCCAGCCAGACGGGGAGGAACACTGAAGCTTTCTTT. This gives the protein CASQTGRNTEAFF. The rearrangement links TRBV19 to TRBJ1-1; D call uncertain. This CDR3 has 13 amino acids. CDR1 is LNHDA and CDR2 is SQIVND in the germline V gene (reference sequence). The V end was cut by 9 bases, the J end by 1 base, with 12 bases between.

The CDR3 sequence: CAWSGGPGGQYF. CDR3 coding DNA: TGTGCCTGGAGTGGGGGACCGGGGGGGCAGTACTTC. The rearrangement joins TRBV30 to TRBJ2-7, with TRBD2 identical over 7 bases. The J segment lost 9 bases and the V segment lost 1 base, leaving 6 bases of the junction unmatched. Germline V gives CDR1 GTSNPN, CDR2 SVGIG (reference sequence). CDR3 length: 12 amino acids.